A selection of T cell receptor beta chains follows, all from one sample in a study of blood T cell repertoires in COVID-19. TCRdb's table, derived via immunoSEQ multiplex PCR, lists solely in-frame clones and lacks some. The sample lists about 32,000 clones; around 91% were seen once. Sequenced: peripheral blood. The receptors originated from an older man with active or convalescent COVID-19. CDR3s include the opening cysteine and the closing phenylalanine or tryptophan. The D gene is left open where the match is weak. Only part of the rows carry a size: once, few, many, or a class if the clone is expanded.

V gene: TRBV19; J gene: TRBJ1-3; D gene: NA; clone size: NA; CDR3 protein: CASSIYGVPGNTIYF; CDR3 DNA: TGTGCCAGTAGTATATACGGGGTTCCTGGAAACACCATATATTTT
V gene: TRBV24-1; J gene: TRBJ2-5; D gene: TRBD1; clone size: NA; CDR3 protein: CATSERGQGRETQYF; CDR3 DNA: TGTGCCACCAGTGAACGCGGACAGGGGCGGGAGACCCAGTACTTC
V gene: TRBV28; J gene: TRBJ2-1; D gene: TRBD2; clone size: once; CDR3 protein: CASSLVGLAKYNEQFF; CDR3 DNA: TGTGCCAGCAGTTTAGTGGGACTAGCGAAATACAATGAGCAGTTCTTC
V gene: TRBV7-9; J gene: TRBJ2-5; D gene: NA; clone size: NA; CDR3 protein: CASSRGSQETQYF; CDR3 DNA: TGTGCCAGCAGCCGCGGGTCCCAAGAGACCCAGTACTTC
V gene: TRBV6-5; J gene: TRBJ1-1; D gene: TRBD1; clone size: NA; CDR3 protein: CASNWDRWSEAFF; CDR3 DNA: TGTGCCAGCAACTGGGACAGGTGGTCTGAAGCTTTCTTT
V gene: TRBV4-2; J gene: TRBJ1-1; D gene: NA; clone size: once; CDR3 protein: CASSQDMTEWNTEAFF; CDR3 DNA: TGTGCCAGCAGCCAAGATATGACAGAGTGGAACACTGAAGCTTTCTTT
V gene: TRBV6-6; J gene: TRBJ1-5; D gene: NA; clone size: NA; CDR3 protein: CASRGFRGGNQPQHF; CDR3 DNA: TGTGCCTCCCGCGGATTCAGGGGAGGCAATCAGCCCCAGCATTTT
V gene: TRBV7-7; J gene: TRBJ2-5; D gene: TRBD2; clone size: once; CDR3 protein: CASAPLAGYQETQYF; CDR3 DNA: TGTGCCAGCGCTCCACTAGCGGGCTACCAAGAGACCCAGTACTTC
V gene: TRBV28; J gene: TRBJ1-3; D gene: NA; clone size: few; CDR3 protein: CASSPPYNTIYF; CDR3 DNA: TGTGCCAGCAGTCCGCCCTATAACACCATATATTTT
V gene: TRBV4-3; J gene: TRBJ1-4; D gene: TRBD1; clone size: NA; CDR3 protein: CASSQAPTGGNEKLFF; CDR3 DNA: TGCGCCAGCAGCCAAGCCCCGACAGGGGGTAATGAAAAACTGTTTTTT
V gene: TRBV28; J gene: TRBJ1-1; D gene: NA; clone size: NA; CDR3 protein: CASSPTGGAFF; CDR3 DNA: TGTGCCAGCAGTCCGACCGGGGGAGCTTTCTTT
V gene: TRBV6-5; J gene: TRBJ1-1; D gene: NA; clone size: NA; CDR3 protein: CASRRGSTEAFF; CDR3 DNA: TGTGCCAGCAGGCGCGGAAGCACTGAAGCTTTCTTT
V gene: TRBV6-2/TRBV6-3; J gene: TRBJ1-2; D gene: TRBD1; clone size: NA; CDR3 protein: CASSGAGTGVYGYTF; CDR3 DNA: TGTGCCAGCAGTGGCGCCGGGACAGGGGTCTATGGCTACACCTTC
V gene: TRBV23-1; J gene: TRBJ2-3; D gene: TRBD1; clone size: NA; CDR3 protein: CASNFAGTEVTDTQYF; CDR3 DNA: TGCGCCAGCAACTTTGCCGGGACAGAAGTCACAGATACGCAGTATTTT
V gene: TRBV6-1; J gene: TRBJ2-7; D gene: NA; clone size: NA; CDR3 protein: CASSEMAGSSYEQYF; CDR3 DNA: TGTGCCAGCAGTGAAATGGCGGGGAGCTCCTACGAGCAGTACTTC
V gene: TRBV2; J gene: TRBJ1-4; D gene: TRBD1; clone size: NA; CDR3 protein: CASTRQGAGNEKLFF; CDR3 DNA: TGTGCCAGCACCCGACAGGGGGCCGGTAATGAAAAACTGTTTTTT
V gene: TRBV2; J gene: TRBJ1-1; D gene: NA; clone size: NA; CDR3 protein: CASHREGPEAFF; CDR3 DNA: TGTGCCAGCCACAGGGAAGGTCCTGAAGCTTTCTTT
V gene: TRBV2; J gene: TRBJ1-6; D gene: NA; clone size: NA; CDR3 protein: CASQGHHNSPLHF; CDR3 DNA: TGTGCCAGCCAAGGACATCATAATTCACCCCTCCACTTT
V gene: TRBV6-5; J gene: TRBJ2-7; D gene: TRBD1; clone size: NA; CDR3 protein: CASTGTGAYEQYF; CDR3 DNA: TGTGCCAGCACTGGGACAGGGGCCTACGAGCAGTACTTC
V gene: TRBV5-6; J gene: TRBJ1-2; D gene: TRBD1; clone size: NA; CDR3 protein: CASSFRDRAGGYTF; CDR3 DNA: TGTGCCAGCAGCTTCCGGGACAGGGCAGGCGGCTACACCTTC
V gene: TRBV19; J gene: TRBJ2-7; D gene: NA; clone size: NA; CDR3 protein: CASSLQGTPTYEQYF; CDR3 DNA: TGTGCCAGTAGTCTACAGGGTACTCCTACCTACGAGCAGTACTTC
V gene: TRBV6-6; J gene: TRBJ1-2; D gene: NA; clone size: NA; CDR3 protein: CASSKTTVYYGYTF; CDR3 DNA: TGTGCCAGCAGCAAGACGACAGTCTACTATGGCTACACCTTC
V gene: TRBV11-2; J gene: TRBJ2-3; D gene: TRBD2; clone size: NA; CDR3 protein: CASSLAPGLPSTDTQYF; CDR3 DNA: TGTGCCAGCAGCTTAGCCCCGGGACTACCGAGCACAGATACGCAGTATTTT
V gene: TRBV28; J gene: TRBJ1-2; D gene: TRBD1; clone size: NA; CDR3 protein: CASSLTGDGYTF; CDR3 DNA: TGTGCCAGCAGCCTCACAGGGGATGGCTACACCTTC
V gene: TRBV29-1; J gene: TRBJ2-3; D gene: TRBD2; clone size: NA; CDR3 protein: CSVAVGLAAADTQYF; CDR3 DNA: TGCAGCGTTGCGGTGGGACTAGCGGCCGCAGATACGCAGTATTTT
V gene: TRBV21-1; J gene: TRBJ2-3; D gene: NA; clone size: NA; CDR3 protein: CASSPPRDTQYF; CDR3 DNA: TGTGCCAGCAGCCCCCCACGGGATACGCAGTATTTT
V gene: TRBV7-6; J gene: TRBJ1-2; D gene: TRBD1; clone size: NA; CDR3 protein: CASSPQQTGGAYGYTF; CDR3 DNA: TGTGCCAGCAGCCCCCAACAGACAGGGGGGGCCTATGGCTACACCTTC
V gene: TRBV5-4; J gene: TRBJ1-5; D gene: NA; clone size: NA; CDR3 protein: CASSLGQNNQPQHF; CDR3 DNA: TGTGCCAGCAGCTTGGGACAGAACAATCAGCCCCAGCATTTT
V gene: TRBV6-5; J gene: TRBJ1-1; D gene: TRBD1; clone size: NA; CDR3 protein: CASRNRGLTEAFF; CDR3 DNA: TGTGCCAGCAGGAACAGGGGGCTCACTGAAGCTTTCTTT
V gene: TRBV19; J gene: TRBJ2-2; D gene: TRBD1; clone size: once; CDR3 protein: CASSKGTGEDTGELFF; CDR3 DNA: TGTGCCAGTAGCAAAGGGACAGGAGAGGACACCGGGGAGCTGTTTTTT
V gene: TRBV6-1; J gene: TRBJ1-2; D gene: NA; clone size: NA; CDR3 protein: CASSEWETEGVNYGYTF; CDR3 DNA: TGTGCCAGCAGTGAATGGGAGACCGAGGGAGTGAACTATGGCTACACCTTC
V gene: TRBV18; J gene: TRBJ1-1; D gene: NA; clone size: NA; CDR3 protein: CASSPGGWTEAFF; CDR3 DNA: TGTGCCAGCTCACCAGGGGGGTGGACTGAAGCTTTCTTT
V gene: TRBV29-1; J gene: TRBJ2-7; D gene: TRBD2; clone size: NA; CDR3 protein: CSVEAGTSGSGEQYF; CDR3 DNA: TGCAGCGTTGAGGCTGGGACTAGCGGGAGTGGCGAGCAGTACTTC
V gene: TRBV28; J gene: TRBJ1-2; D gene: TRBD1; clone size: NA; CDR3 protein: CASSLTTGSYGYTF; CDR3 DNA: TGTGCCAGCAGTTTAACGACAGGGAGCTATGGCTACACCTTC
V gene: TRBV7-9; J gene: TRBJ2-1; D gene: NA; clone size: NA; CDR3 protein: CASSWDNNEQFF; CDR3 DNA: TGTGCCAGCAGCTGGGACAACAATGAGCAGTTCTTC
V gene: TRBV6-2/TRBV6-3; J gene: TRBJ1-5; D gene: NA; clone size: NA; CDR3 protein: CASSYQTGDSYQPQHF; CDR3 DNA: TGTGCCAGCAGTTACCAGACGGGAGATAGTTATCAGCCCCAGCATTTT
V gene: TRBV11-2; J gene: TRBJ2-2; D gene: NA; clone size: NA; CDR3 protein: CASSWGDLGTGELFF; CDR3 DNA: TGTGCCAGCAGCTGGGGGGACTTGGGGACCGGGGAGCTGTTTTTT
V gene: TRBV7-2; J gene: TRBJ2-2; D gene: TRBD1; clone size: once; CDR3 protein: CASVLTGSTGELFF; CDR3 DNA: TGTGCCAGCGTACTGACAGGGAGCACCGGGGAGCTGTTTTTT
V gene: TRBV2; J gene: TRBJ2-2; D gene: TRBD2; clone size: once; CDR3 protein: CARRLAGGELFF; CDR3 DNA: TGTGCCCGCAGACTAGCTGGCGGGGAGCTGTTTTTT
V gene: TRBV7-9; J gene: TRBJ1-2; D gene: NA; clone size: NA; CDR3 protein: CASSLGSGGVVDGYTF; CDR3 DNA: TGTGCCAGCAGCTTAGGCTCCGGGGGGGTGGTCGATGGCTACACCTTC
V gene: TRBV5-1; J gene: TRBJ2-5; D gene: NA; clone size: NA; CDR3 protein: CASSLGLETQYF; CDR3 DNA: TGCGCCAGCAGCTTGGGGCTCGAGACCCAGTACTTC
V gene: TRBV21-1; J gene: TRBJ1-1; D gene: NA; clone size: NA; CDR3 protein: CASSRRTGLAGTEAFF; CDR3 DNA: TGTGCCAGCAGCAGACGGACAGGCCTAGCGGGCACTGAAGCTTTCTTT